This T cell receptor beta chain was documented in a study of blood T cell repertoires in COVID-19. The overall study: The study drew acute and convalescent COVID-19 samples from the United States, Italy and Spain. T cells, B-cell-depleted T cells, or PBMCs supplied cDNA or gDNA.

CDR1 and CDR2 (germline): SGHRS, YFSETQ. The V segment lost 4 bases and the J segment 7 bases; nucleotides outside the gene matches: 7. This CDR3 is 14 amino acids long. Under the authors' procedure: Estimation of nucleated cell counts relied on the amplification of reference gene primers. Libraries were prepared by immunoSEQ multiplex PCR; TCRdb keeps only in-frame clonotypes and omits some of them. V, J and clone size reflect that table, while D and trimming were determined from the DNA. The repertoire holds about 110,000 clones, 84% seen once, with under 8% in the top ten. The clonotype originates from a woman of 80 years or more with active or convalescent COVID-19. Sequenced input: peripheral blood. The rearrangement links TRBV5-1 to TRBJ2-7, with TRBD1 identical over 11 bases. The CDR3 spells CASSVGQGAGEQYF. CDR3 DNA sequence: TGCGCCAGCAGCGTCGGACAGGGGGCCGGGGAGCAGTACTTC.